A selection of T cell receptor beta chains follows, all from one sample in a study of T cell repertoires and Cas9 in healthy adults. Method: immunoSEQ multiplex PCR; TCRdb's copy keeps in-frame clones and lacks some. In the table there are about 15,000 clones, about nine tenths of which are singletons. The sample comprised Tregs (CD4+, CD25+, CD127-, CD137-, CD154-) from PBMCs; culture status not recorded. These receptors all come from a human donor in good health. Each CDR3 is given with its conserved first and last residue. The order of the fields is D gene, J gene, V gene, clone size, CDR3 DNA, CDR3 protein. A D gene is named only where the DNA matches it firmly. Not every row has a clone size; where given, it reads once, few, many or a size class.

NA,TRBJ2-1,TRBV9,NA,TGTGCCAGCAGCCCGAGAGGGGTTTACAATGAGCAGTTCTTC,CASSPRGVYNEQFF
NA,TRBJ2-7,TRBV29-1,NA,TGCAGCGTGGGGGGTGTGTCTCCCTACGAGCAGTACTTC,CSVGGVSPYEQYF
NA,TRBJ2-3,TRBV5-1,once,TGCGCCAGCAGCTCCCTAACAGGGTTGAACACAGATACGCAGTATTTT,CASSSLTGLNTDTQYF
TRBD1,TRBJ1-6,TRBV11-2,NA,TGTGCCAGCAGGATAGGGACAGAGAATTCACCCCTCCACTTT,CASRIGTENSPLHF
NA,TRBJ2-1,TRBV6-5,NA,TGTGCCAGCAGTGTTTTAGGGGTGTACAATGAGCAGTTCTTC,CASSVLGVYNEQFF
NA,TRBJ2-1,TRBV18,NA,TGTGCCAGCTCACCTGAATTACGGTTAGGTGAGCAGTTCTTC,CASSPELRLGEQFF
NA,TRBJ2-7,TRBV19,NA,TGTGCCAGTAGTAAAAATTTTGAACTGTCGGACAGAACCTACGAGCAGTACTTC,CASSKNFELSDRTYEQYF
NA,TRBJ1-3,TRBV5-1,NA,TGCGCCAGCAGCTTGGGAACAGGGTACGGAAACACCATATATTTT,CASSLGTGYGNTIYF
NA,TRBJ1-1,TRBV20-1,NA,TGCAGTGCTAAACAGTCCACTGAAGCTTTCTTT,CSAKQSTEAFF
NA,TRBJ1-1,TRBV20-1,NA,TGCAGTGCTCGGAACGGGGGAGCAGCTTTCTTT,CSARNGGAAFF
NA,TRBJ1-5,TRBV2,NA,TGTGCCAGCAGTCGATCACCGACGGGCGACCAGCCCCAGCATTTT,CASSRSPTGDQPQHF
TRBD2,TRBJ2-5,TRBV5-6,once,TGTGCCAGCAGCTTGGTAGTCCCGGGGGGAGGAGAGACCCAGTACTTC,CASSLVVPGGGETQYF
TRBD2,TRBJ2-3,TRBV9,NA,TGTGCCAGCAGCGCCCGACTAGCGGGGGGGCTCAGCACAGATACGCAGTATTTT,CASSARLAGGLSTDTQYF
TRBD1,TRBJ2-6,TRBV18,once,TGTGCCAGCTCACCCCGACAGGGCCGATCTGGGGCCAACGTCCTGACTTTC,CASSPRQGRSGANVLTF
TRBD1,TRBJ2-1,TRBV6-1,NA,TGTGCCAGCAGCACAGACAGGGGGGGTTACAATGAGCAGTTCTTC,CASSTDRGGYNEQFF
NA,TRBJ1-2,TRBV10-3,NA,TGTGCCACCCAGGGCCTCAACCGGGGTGGCTACACCTTC,CATQGLNRGGYTF
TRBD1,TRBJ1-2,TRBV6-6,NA,TGTGCCAGCAGTTACTCAAGGACAGGAGGCTACACCTTC,CASSYSRTGGYTF
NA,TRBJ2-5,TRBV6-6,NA,TGTGCCAGCAGGTCCCTGCAGTCCTCACAAGAGACCCAGTACTTC,CASRSLQSSQETQYF
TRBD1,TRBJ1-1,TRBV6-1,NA,TGTGCCAGCAGAGATACAGGGGTTGGTGAAGCTTTCTTT,CASRDTGVGEAFF
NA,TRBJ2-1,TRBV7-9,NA,TGTGCCAGCAGCTTAGCGGGACGGGGCCAGGGGAGCTCCTACAATGAGCAGTTCTTC,CASSLAGRGQGSSYNEQFF
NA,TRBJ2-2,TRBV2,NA,TGTGCCAGCAGAACGGTACCCACCGGGGAGCTGTTTTTT,CASRTVPTGELFF
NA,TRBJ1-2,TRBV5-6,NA,TGTGCCAGCAGCTTGCTCCAGACTACTAACTATGGCTACACCTTC,CASSLLQTTNYGYTF
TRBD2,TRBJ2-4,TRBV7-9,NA,TGTGCCAGCAGCGCTGGACTAGCAGAAAACATTCAGTACTTC,CASSAGLAENIQYF
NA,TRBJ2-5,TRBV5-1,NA,TGCGCCAGCAGCTGGTCAGGATCACCGAAAGAGACCCAGTACTTC,CASSWSGSPKETQYF
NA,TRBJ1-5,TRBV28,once,TGTGCCAGCAGCCCCGCGGGTAGCAATCAGCCCCAGCATTTT,CASSPAGSNQPQHF
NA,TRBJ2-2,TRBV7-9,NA,TGTGCCAGCAGCCAGATAACCGGGGAGCTGTTTTTT,CASSQITGELFF
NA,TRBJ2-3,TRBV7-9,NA,TGTGCCAGCAGCTTCCAACAGCCCACAGATACGCAGTATTTT,CASSFQQPTDTQYF
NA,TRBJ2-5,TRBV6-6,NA,TGTGCCAGCAGTTCCTTATTGGAGACCCAGTACTTC,CASSSLLETQYF